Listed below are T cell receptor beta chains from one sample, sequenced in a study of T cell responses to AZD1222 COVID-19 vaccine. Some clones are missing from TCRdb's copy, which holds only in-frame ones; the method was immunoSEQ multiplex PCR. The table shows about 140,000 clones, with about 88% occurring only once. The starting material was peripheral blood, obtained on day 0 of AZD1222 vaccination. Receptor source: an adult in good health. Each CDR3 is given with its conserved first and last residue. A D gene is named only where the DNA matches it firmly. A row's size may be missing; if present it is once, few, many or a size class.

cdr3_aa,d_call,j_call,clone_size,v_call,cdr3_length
CASSFSKETQYF,NA,TRBJ2-5,NA,TRBV5-1,12
CASSLPGQGKNTGELFF,NA,TRBJ2-2,NA,TRBV7-2,17
CASNLGGRSNEQFF,NA,TRBJ2-1,NA,TRBV7-3,14
CASSLGANTEAFF,NA,TRBJ1-1,NA,TRBV7-9,13
CASSSQAYEQYF,NA,TRBJ2-7,NA,TRBV5-5,12
CASGSSKFGEQFF,NA,TRBJ2-1,NA,TRBV6-6,13
CATSGDEDQPQHF,NA,TRBJ1-5,NA,TRBV24-1,13
CASSSQGVETQYF,NA,TRBJ2-5,NA,TRBV4-2,13
CSVLEGYTF,NA,TRBJ1-2,once,TRBV29-1,9
CASSSLQVEQYF,NA,TRBJ2-7,NA,TRBV28,12
CASSRNQGANTGELFF,TRBD1,TRBJ2-2,few,TRBV3-1/TRBV3-2,16
CASSQTSDRGQFF,TRBD1,TRBJ2-1,once,TRBV4-2,13
CASSTLGLARYNEQFF,NA,TRBJ2-1,NA,TRBV28,16
CASSVDREADTQYF,NA,TRBJ2-3,NA,TRBV5-8,14
CASSLSWASGGGETQYF,TRBD2,TRBJ2-5,NA,TRBV11-2,17
CASKNVASGANVLTF,NA,TRBJ2-6,NA,TRBV19,15
CALSPGNMNTEAFF,NA,TRBJ1-1,once,TRBV30,14
CANQVRDQPQHF,NA,TRBJ1-5,NA,TRBV19,12
CASTWVGRSNTGELFF,NA,TRBJ2-2,NA,TRBV28,16
CASSFQENQPQHF,NA,TRBJ1-5,NA,TRBV12-3/TRBV12-4,13
CAWTGPIPGYGYTF,NA,TRBJ1-2,NA,TRBV30,14
CASSAGLQETQYF,NA,TRBJ2-5,NA,TRBV11-2,13
CASSNRGSGANVLTF,TRBD1,TRBJ2-6,NA,TRBV18,15
CASSPSGVTGYEQYF,NA,TRBJ2-7,NA,TRBV18,15
CASSQEWSTYEQYF,NA,TRBJ2-7,NA,TRBV14,14
CASSSGTAGKQPQHF,NA,TRBJ1-5,few,TRBV27,15
CASSLRGSEAFF,NA,TRBJ1-1,NA,TRBV11-2,12
CASSLSGSTLEKLFF,NA,TRBJ1-4,NA,TRBV27,15
CASSISGSRGGEQFF,TRBD2,TRBJ2-1,NA,TRBV19,15
CASSQLASGPYEQYF,TRBD2,TRBJ2-7,NA,TRBV3-1/TRBV3-2,15
CASSPFVTNQPRGKETQYF,NA,TRBJ2-5,NA,TRBV7-8,19
CASSLRARRDISATNEKLFF,NA,TRBJ1-4,NA,TRBV5-4,20
CASSLEVLNLFTGELFF,NA,TRBJ2-2,NA,TRBV5-1,17
CASSVGTSGRNEQFF,TRBD2,TRBJ2-1,NA,TRBV9,15
CASSPDRYNEQFF,NA,TRBJ2-1,NA,TRBV12-3/TRBV12-4,13
CASGGADTQYF,NA,TRBJ2-3,NA,TRBV7-6,11
CATSRDDPGSTDTQYF,NA,TRBJ2-3,NA,TRBV15,16
CASSSNRGAWETQYF,TRBD1,TRBJ2-5,NA,TRBV7-7,15
CASSSTLTDTQYF,NA,TRBJ2-3,NA,TRBV5-4,13
CASSQPTSGSSYEQYF,TRBD2,TRBJ2-7,NA,TRBV4-2,16
CASSLYGHFSSTAVQETQYF,NA,TRBJ2-5,NA,TRBV27,20
CASSPARDRPGGGYTF,NA,TRBJ1-2,NA,TRBV18,16
CASSSRPGSPLDTQYF,NA,TRBJ2-3,NA,TRBV13,16
CASSFRTGGGNTIYF,TRBD1,TRBJ1-3,NA,TRBV7-8,15
CASSSDSYNEQFF,NA,TRBJ2-1,NA,TRBV18,13
CASSPGTGEQPQHF,TRBD1,TRBJ1-5,NA,TRBV5-1,14
CASSLDWRAGNYGYTF,NA,TRBJ1-2,NA,TRBV7-2,16
CASSVEGTSKGYNEQFF,TRBD2,TRBJ2-1,few,TRBV9,17
CASRLYLDGPRAFF,NA,TRBJ1-1,NA,TRBV6-5,14
CASKPQGGGEKLFF,NA,TRBJ1-4,NA,TRBV27,14
CASSTGYLDTQYF,NA,TRBJ2-3,once,TRBV6-5,13